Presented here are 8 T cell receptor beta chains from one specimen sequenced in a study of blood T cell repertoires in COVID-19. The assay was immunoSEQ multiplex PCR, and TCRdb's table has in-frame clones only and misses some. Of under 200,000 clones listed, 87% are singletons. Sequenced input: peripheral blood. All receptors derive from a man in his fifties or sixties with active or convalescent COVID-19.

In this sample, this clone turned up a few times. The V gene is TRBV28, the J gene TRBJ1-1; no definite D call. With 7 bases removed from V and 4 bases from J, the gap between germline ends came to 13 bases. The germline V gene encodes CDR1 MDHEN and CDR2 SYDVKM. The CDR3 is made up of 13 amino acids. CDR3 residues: CASNIEEGTEAFF. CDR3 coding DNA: TGTGCCAGCAATATTGAGGAGGGCACTGAAGCTTTCTTT.

CDR3 residues: CASSLGLKTGKSGYTF. CDR3 nucleotide sequence: TGTGCCAGCAGCTTAGGGTTGAAGACAGGGAAGAGTGGCTACACCTTC. The chain combines TRBV11-1 with TRBJ1-2; 7 bases are shared with TRBD1. Per the germline V gene, CDR1 is SGHAT and CDR2 is FQDESV (reference sequence). The CDR3 has 16 amino acids. V lost 1 base, J lost 7 bases, and 12 bases stayed unmatched.

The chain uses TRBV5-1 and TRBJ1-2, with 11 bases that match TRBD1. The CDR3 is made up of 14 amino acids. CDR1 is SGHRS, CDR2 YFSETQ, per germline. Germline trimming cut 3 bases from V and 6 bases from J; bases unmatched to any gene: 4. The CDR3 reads CASSSRTGGDGYTF. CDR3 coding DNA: TGCGCCAGCAGCTCTCGGACAGGGGGCGATGGCTACACCTTC.

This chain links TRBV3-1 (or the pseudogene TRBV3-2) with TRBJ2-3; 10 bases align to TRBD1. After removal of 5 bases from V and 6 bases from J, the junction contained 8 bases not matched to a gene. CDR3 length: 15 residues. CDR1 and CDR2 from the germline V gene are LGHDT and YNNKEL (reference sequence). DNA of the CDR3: TGTGCCAGCAGCTTCCCGGGACAGGGGATTGATACGCAGTATTTT. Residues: CASSFPGQGIDTQYF.

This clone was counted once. The CDR3 reads CASSLTGPHADTQYF. For the CDR3, the DNA is TGTGCCAGCAGTTTAACAGGGCCACATGCAGATACGCAGTATTTT. The V gene is TRBV27, the J gene TRBJ2-3; a weak D match, TRBD1 (6 bases). The CDR3 extends over 15 amino acids. Trimming shortened V by 2 bases and J by 4 bases, and 13 bases separated the two germline ends. Germline V gives CDR1 MNHEY, CDR2 SMNVEV (reference sequence).

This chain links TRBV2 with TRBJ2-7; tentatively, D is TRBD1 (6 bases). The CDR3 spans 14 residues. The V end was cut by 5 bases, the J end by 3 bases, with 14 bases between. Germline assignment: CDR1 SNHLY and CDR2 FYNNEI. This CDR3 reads CASSRNRVNYEQYF. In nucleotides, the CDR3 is TGTGCCAGCAGTAGGAACAGGGTGAACTACGAGCAGTACTTC.

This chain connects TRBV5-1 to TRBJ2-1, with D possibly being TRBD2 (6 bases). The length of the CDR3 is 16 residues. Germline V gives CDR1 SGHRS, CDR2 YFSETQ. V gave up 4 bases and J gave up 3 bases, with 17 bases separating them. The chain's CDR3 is CASSPRIGGLYNEQFF. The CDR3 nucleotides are TGCGCCAGCAGCCCTCGAATCGGGGGACTCTACAATGAGCAGTTCTTC.

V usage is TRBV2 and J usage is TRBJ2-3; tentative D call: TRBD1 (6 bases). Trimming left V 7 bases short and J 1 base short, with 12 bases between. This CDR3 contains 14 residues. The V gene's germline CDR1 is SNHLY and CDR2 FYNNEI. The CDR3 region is CASTPSGGTDTQYF. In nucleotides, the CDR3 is TGTGCCAGCACCCCTTCAGGGGGCACAGATACGCAGTATTTT.